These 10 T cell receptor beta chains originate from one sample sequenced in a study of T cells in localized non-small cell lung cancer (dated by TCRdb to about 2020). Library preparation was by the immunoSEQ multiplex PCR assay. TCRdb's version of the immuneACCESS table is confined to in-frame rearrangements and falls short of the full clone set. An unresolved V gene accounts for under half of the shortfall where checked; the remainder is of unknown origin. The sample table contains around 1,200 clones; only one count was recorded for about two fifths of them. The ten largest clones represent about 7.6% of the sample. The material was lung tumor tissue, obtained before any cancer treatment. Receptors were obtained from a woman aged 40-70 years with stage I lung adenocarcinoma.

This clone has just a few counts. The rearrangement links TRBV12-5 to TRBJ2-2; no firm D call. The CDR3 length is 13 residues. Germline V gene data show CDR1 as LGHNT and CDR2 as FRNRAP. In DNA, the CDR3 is TGTGCCAGCACCACTCCTAGGACCGGGGAGCTGTTTTTT. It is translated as CASTTPRTGELFF.

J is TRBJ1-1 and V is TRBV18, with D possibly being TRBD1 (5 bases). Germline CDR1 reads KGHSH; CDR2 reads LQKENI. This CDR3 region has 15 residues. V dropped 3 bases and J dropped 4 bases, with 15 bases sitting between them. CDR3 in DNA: TGTGCCAGCTCACCGACAAGCGAGGGACGCACTGAAGCTTTCTTT. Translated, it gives CASSPTSEGRTEAFF.

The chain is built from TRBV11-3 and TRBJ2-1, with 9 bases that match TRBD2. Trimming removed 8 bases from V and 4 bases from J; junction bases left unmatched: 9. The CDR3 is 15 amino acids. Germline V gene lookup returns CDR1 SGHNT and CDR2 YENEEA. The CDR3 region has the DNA TGTGCCAGCTCGGGACTAGCCGCATCTTACAATGAGCAGTTCTTC. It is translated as CASSGLAASYNEQFF. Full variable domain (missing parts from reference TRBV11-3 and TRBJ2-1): EAGVVQSPRYKIIEKKQPVAFWCNPISGHNTLYWYLQNLGQGPELLIRYENEEAVDDSQLPKDRFSAERLKGVDSTLKIQPAELGDSAVYLCASSGLAASYNEQFFGPGTRLTVL.

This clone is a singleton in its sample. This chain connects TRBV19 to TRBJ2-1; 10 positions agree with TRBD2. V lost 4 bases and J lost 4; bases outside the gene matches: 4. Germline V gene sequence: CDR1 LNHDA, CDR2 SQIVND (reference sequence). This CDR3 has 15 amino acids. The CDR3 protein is CASSTSGGGYNEQFF. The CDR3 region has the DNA TGTGCCAGTAGTACCAGCGGGGGGGGTTACAATGAGCAGTTCTTC. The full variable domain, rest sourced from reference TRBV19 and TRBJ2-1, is DGGITQSPKYLFRKEGQNVTLSCEQNLNHDAMYWYRQDPGQGLRLIYYSQIVNDFQKGDIAEGYSVSREKKESFPLTVTSAQKNPTAFYLCASSTSGGGYNEQFFGPGTRLTVL.

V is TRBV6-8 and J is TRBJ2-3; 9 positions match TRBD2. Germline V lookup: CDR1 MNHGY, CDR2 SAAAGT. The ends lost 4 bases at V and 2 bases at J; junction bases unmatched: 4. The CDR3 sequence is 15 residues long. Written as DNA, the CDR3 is TGTGCCAGCAGTTCCGGGACTAGCAACACAGATACGCAGTATTTT. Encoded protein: CASSSGTSNTDTQYF.

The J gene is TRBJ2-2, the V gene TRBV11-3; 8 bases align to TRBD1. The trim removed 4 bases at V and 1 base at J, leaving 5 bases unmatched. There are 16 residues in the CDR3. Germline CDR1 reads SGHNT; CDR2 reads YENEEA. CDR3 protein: CASSWGQALNTGELFF. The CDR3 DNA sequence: TGTGCCAGCAGCTGGGGACAGGCCTTGAACACCGGGGAGCTGTTTTTT.

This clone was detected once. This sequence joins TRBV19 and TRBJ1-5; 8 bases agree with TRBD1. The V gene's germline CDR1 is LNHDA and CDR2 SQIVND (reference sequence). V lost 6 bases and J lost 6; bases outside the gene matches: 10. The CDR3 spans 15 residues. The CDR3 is CASRPDRGFSQPQHF. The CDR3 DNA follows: TGTGCCAGTAGACCCGACAGGGGATTTAGTCAGCCCCAGCATTTT.

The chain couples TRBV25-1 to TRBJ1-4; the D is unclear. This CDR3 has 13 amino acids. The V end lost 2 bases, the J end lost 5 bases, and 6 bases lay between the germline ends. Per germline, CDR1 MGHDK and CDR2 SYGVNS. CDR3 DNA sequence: TGTGCCAGCAGTGAAAGGAGAAATGAAAAACTGTTTTTT. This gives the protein CASSERRNEKLFF.

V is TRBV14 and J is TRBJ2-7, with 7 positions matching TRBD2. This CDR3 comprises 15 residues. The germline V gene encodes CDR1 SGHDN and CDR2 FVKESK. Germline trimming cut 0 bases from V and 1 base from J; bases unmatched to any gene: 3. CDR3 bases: TGTGCCAGCAGCCAAGATAGAGCGGGGTCCTACGAGCAGTACTTC. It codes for CASSQDRAGSYEQYF.

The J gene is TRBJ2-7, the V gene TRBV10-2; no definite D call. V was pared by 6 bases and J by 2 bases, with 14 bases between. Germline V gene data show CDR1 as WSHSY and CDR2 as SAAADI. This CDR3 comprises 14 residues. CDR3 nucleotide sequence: TGCGCCAGCAGGGCATCGGGCACCGCCTACGAGCAGTACTTC. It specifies CASRASGTAYEQYF.